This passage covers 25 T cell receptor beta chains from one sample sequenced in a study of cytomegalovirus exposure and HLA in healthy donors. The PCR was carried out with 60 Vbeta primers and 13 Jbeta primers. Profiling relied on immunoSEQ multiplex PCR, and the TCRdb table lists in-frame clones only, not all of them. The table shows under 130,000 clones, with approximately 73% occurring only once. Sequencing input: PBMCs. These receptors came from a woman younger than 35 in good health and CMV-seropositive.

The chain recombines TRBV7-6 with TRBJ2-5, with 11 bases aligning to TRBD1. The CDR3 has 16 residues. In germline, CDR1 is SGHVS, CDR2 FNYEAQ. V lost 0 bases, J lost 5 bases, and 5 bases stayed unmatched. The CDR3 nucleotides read TGTGCCAGCAGCTTAGCCGGACAGGGGGCTGGGGAGACCCAGTACTTC. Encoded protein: CASSLAGQGAGETQYF.

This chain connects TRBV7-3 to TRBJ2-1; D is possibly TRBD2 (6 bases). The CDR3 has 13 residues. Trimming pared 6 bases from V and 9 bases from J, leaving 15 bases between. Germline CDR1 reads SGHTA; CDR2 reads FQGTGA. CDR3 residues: CASSSGERGEQFF. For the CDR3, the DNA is TGTGCCAGCAGTTCGGGAGAACGTGGTGAGCAGTTCTTC.

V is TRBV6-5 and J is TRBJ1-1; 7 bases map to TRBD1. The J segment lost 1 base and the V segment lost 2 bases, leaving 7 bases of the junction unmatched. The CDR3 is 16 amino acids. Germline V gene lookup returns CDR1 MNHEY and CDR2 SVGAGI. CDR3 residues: CASSYIPGTANTEAFF. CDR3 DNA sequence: TGTGCCAGCAGTTACATTCCCGGGACAGCGAACACTGAAGCTTTCTTT.

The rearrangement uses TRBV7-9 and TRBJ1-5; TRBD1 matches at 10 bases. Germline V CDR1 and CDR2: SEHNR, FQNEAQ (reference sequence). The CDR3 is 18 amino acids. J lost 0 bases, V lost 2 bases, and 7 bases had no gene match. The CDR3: CASSLTRQGANSNQPQHF. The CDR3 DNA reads TGTGCCAGCAGCTTAACGCGACAGGGGGCTAATAGCAATCAGCCCCAGCATTTT. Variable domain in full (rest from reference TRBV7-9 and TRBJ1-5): DTGVSQNPRHKITKRGQNVTFRCDPISEHNRLYWYRQTLGQGPEFLTYFQNEAQLEKSRLLSDRFSAERPKGSFSTLEIQRTEQGDSAMYLCASSLTRQGANSNQPQHFGDGTRLSIL.

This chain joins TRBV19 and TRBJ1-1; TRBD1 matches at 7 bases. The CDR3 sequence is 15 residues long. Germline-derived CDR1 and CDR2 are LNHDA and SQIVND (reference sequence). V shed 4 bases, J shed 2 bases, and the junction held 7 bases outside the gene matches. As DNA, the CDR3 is TGTGCCAGTAGTACTCGACAGGGAATTAACACTGAAGCTTTCTTT. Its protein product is CASSTRQGINTEAFF.

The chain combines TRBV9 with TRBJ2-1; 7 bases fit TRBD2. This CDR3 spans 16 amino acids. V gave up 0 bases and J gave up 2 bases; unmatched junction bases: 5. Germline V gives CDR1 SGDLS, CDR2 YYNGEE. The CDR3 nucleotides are TGTGCCAGCAGCGTAGAGGCGGGAGTCCCCTACAATGAGCAGTTCTTC. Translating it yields CASSVEAGVPYNEQFF.

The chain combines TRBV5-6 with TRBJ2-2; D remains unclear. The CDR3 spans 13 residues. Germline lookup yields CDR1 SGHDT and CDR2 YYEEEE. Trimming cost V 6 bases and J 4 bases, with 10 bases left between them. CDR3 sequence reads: CASNIQITGELFF. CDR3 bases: TGTGCCAGCAATATACAGATCACCGGGGAGCTGTTTTTT.

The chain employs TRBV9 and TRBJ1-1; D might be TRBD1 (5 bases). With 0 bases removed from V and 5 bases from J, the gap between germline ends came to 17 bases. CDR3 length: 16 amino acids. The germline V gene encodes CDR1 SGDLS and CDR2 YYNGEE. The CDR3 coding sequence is TGTGCCAGCAGCGTAGGTACAGGAGCCCGGGGGACTGAAGCTTTCTTT. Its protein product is CASSVGTGARGTEAFF.

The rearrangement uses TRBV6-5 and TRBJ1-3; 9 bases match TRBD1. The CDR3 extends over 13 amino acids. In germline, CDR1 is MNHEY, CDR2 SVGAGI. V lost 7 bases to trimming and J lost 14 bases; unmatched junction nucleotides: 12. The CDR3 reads CASMGTGRGPLYF. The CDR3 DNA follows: TGTGCCAGCATGGGGACAGGGCGAGGGCCCTTATATTTT.

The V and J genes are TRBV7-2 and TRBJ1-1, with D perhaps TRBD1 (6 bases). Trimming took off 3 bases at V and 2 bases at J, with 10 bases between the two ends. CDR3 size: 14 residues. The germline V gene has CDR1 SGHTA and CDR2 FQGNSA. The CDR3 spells CASSFWGTNTEAFF. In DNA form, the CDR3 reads TGTGCCAGCAGCTTTTGGGGGACAAACACTGAAGCTTTCTTT.

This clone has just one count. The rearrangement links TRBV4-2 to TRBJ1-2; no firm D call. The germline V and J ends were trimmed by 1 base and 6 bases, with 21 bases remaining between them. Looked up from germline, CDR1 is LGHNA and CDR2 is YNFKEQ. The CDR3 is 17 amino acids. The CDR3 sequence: CASSQAPVSETRDGYTF. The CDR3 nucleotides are TGTGCCAGCAGCCAAGCTCCGGTCTCCGAGACACGAGATGGCTACACCTTC.

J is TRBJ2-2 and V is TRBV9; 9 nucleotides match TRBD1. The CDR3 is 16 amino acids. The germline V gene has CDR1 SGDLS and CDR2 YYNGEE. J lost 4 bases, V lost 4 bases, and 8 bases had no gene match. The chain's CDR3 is CASSSGTGKVTGELFF. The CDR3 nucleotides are TGTGCCAGCAGCTCCGGGACAGGGAAAGTCACCGGGGAGCTGTTTTTT. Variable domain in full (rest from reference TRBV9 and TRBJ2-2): DSGVTQTPKHLITATGQRVTLRCSPRSGDLSVYWYQQSLDQGLQFLIQYYNGEERAKGNILERFSAQQFPDLHSELNLSSLELGDSALYFCASSSGTGKVTGELFFGEGSRLTVL.

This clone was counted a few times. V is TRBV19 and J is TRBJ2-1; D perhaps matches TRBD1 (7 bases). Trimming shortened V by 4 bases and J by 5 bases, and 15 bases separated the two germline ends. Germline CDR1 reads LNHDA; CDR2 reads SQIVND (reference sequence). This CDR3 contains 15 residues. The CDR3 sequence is CASSREDRLNNEQFF. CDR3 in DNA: TGTGCCAGTAGTAGGGAGGACAGGTTGAACAATGAGCAGTTCTTC.

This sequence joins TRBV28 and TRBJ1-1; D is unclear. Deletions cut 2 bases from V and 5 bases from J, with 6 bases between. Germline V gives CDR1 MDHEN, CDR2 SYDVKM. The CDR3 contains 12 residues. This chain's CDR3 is CASSLVRTEAFF. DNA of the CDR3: TGTGCCAGCAGTTTAGTCCGGACTGAAGCTTTCTTT.

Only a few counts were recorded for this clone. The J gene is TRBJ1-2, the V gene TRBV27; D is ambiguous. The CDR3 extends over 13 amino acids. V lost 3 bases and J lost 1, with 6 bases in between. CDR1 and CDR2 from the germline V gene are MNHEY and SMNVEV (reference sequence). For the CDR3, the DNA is TGTGCCAGCAGTTTCTTCCGTAACTATGGCTACACCTTC. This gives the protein CASSFFRNYGYTF.

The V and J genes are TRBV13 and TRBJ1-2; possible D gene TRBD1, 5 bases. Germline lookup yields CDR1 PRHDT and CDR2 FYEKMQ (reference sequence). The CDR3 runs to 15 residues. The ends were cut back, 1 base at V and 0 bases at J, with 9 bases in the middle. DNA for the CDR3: TGTGCCAGCAGCTTAGCATCAGGGCCTAACTATGGCTACACCTTC. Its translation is CASSLASGPNYGYTF.

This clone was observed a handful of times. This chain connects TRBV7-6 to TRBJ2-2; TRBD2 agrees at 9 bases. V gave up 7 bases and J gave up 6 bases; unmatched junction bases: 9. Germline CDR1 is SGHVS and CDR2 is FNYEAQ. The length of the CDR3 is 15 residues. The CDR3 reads CASKGAGGPSGELFF. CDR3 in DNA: TGTGCCAGCAAAGGGGCGGGGGGGCCCTCCGGGGAGCTGTTTTTT.

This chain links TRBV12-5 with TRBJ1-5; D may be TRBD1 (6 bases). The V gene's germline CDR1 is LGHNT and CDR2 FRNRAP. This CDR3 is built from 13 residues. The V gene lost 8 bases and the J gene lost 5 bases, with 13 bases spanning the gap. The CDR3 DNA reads TGTGCTAGTAACAGGGCGTCGCATCAGCCCCAGCATTTT. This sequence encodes CASNRASHQPQHF.

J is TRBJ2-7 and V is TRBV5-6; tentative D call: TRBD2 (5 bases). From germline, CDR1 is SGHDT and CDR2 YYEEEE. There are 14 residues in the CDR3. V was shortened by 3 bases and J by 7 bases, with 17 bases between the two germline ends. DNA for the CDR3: TGTGCCAGCAGCTCCTCCCTAATGCGGAGGGAGCAGTACTTC. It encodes CASSSSLMRREQYF.

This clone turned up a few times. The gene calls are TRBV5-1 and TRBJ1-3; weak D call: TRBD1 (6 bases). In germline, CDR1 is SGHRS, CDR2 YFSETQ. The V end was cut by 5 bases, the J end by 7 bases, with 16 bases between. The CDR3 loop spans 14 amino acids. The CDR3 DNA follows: TGCGCCAGCAGGCCGACAGGATCGGGGAACACCATATATTTT. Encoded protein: CASRPTGSGNTIYF.

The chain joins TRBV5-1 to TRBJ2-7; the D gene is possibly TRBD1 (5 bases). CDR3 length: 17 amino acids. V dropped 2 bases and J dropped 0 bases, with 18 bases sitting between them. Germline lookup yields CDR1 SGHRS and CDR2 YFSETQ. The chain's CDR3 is CASSFPGKGRSSYEQYF. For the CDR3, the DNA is TGCGCCAGCAGCTTTCCGGGTAAGGGGCGTAGCTCCTACGAGCAGTACTTC.

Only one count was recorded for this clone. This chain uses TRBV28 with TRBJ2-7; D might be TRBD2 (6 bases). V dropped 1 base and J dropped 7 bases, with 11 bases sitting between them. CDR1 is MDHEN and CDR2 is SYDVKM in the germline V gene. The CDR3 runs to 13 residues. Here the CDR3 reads CASSLYGGREQYF. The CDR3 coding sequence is TGTGCCAGCAGTTTATACGGAGGGAGAGAGCAGTACTTC.

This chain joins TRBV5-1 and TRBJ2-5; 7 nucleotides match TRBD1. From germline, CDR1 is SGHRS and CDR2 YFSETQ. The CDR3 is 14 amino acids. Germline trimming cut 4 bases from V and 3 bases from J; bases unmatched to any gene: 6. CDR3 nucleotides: TGCGCCAGCAGCGCAGGGACAGCCAAAGAGACCCAGTACTTC. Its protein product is CASSAGTAKETQYF.

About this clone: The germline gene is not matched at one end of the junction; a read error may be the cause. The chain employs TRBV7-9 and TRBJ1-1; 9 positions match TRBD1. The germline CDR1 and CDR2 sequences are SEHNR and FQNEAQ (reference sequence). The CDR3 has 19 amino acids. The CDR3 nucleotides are TGTGCCGGCAGCTTAGTACTTGGGACAGGGAATTTGGGGGACACTGAAGCTTTCTTT. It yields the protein CAGSLVLGTGNLGDTEAFF.

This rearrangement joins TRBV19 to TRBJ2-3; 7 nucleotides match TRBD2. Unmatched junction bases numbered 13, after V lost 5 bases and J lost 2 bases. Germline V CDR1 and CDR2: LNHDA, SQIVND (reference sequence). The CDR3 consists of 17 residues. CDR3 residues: CASSSNLAGSYTDTQYF. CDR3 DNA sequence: TGTGCCAGTAGTTCCAACTTAGCGGGTAGTTACACAGATACGCAGTATTTT. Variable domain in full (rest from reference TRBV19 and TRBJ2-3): DGGITQSPKYLFRKEGQNVTLSCEQNLNHDAMYWYRQDPGQGLRLIYYSQIVNDFQKGDIAEGYSVSREKKESFPLTVTSAQKNPTAFYLCASSSNLAGSYTDTQYFGPGTRLTVL.